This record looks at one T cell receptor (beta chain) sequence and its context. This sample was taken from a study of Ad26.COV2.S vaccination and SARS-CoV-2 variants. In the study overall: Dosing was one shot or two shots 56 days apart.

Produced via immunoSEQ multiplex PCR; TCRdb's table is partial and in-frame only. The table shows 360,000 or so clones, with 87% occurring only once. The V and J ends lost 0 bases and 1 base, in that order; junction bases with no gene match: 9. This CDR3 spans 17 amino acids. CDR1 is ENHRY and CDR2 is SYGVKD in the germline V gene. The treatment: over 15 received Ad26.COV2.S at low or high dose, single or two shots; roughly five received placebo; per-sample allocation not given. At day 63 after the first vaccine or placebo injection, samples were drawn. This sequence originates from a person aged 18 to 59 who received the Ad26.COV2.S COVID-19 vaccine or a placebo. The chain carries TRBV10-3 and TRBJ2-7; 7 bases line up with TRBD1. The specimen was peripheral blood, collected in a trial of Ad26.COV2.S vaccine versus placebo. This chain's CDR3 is CAISESQVDRDSYEQYF. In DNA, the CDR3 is TGTGCCATCAGTGAGTCGCAGGTAGACAGGGATTCCTACGAGCAGTACTTC.